These T cell receptor beta chains were read from a single sample in a study of T-cell memory formation after mild COVID-19. TCRdb re-called the 5' RACE reads with MiXCR, one entry per CDR3 protein. Found here are hundreds of thousands of distinct CDR3 sequences, roughly 22% of them singletons; the top ten hold around 12%. The sample taken for sequencing was PBMCs or a T cell subset sorted from them (not recorded which). These receptor sequences come from an adult woman who had mild COVID-19 (a few samples of this study predate the infection). Cell type and time point are not known. Each CDR3 is given with its conserved first and last residue. The D gene is left open where the match is weak. Some rows have no size entry. The others give once, few or many, or a class for an expanded clone.

V,J,size,D,DNA,CDR3
TRBV20-1,TRBJ1-1,few,.,TGCAGTGCTAGAGACAGCATACGCACTGAAGCTTTCTTT,CSARDSIRTEAFF
TRBV9,TRBJ2-1,few,.,TGTGCCAGCGCCCTGAAAGGGGGGCGTGAGCAGTTCTTC,CASALKGGREQFF
TRBV6-1,TRBJ1-5,.,.,TGTGCCAGCAGTGAAGCGGGTTCGTCAGGGAATCAGCCCCAGCATTTT,CASSEAGSSGNQPQHF
TRBV5-1,TRBJ2-3,many,TRBD2,TGCGCCAGCAGCTCCCCACGAAGTAGCGGGGTCGGAGATACGCAGTATTTT,CASSSPRSSGVGDTQYF
TRBV15,TRBJ1-2,few,TRBD1,TGTGCCACCAGCCCCGGGACAGGGAAGGGTGGCTACACCTTC,CATSPGTGKGGYTF
TRBV20-1,TRBJ2-3,.,TRBD2,TGCAGTGCTAGCTCCACCGTAATGGCAGCGGGAGTTGGGACAGATACGCAGTATTTT,CSASSTVMAAGVGTDTQYF
TRBV9,TRBJ2-7,.,TRBD1,TGTGCCAGCAGCTTCCGGACAGGGGCCGAGCAGTACTTC,CASSFRTGAEQYF
TRBV18,TRBJ1-1,.,TRBD1,TGTGCCAGCTCAGGGACAGCCAGGACTGAAGCTTTCTTT,CASSGTARTEAFF
TRBV5-1,TRBJ2-7,many,.,TGCGCCAGCAGCACCGGGACTGGAACCTACGAGCAGTACTTC,CASSTGTGTYEQYF
TRBV18,TRBJ2-5,few,TRBD2,TGTGCCAGCTCTCCCTCGAGTGGGCTAGCGGGAGAGACCCAGTACTTC,CASSPSSGLAGETQYF
TRBV5-1,TRBJ2-3,few,TRBD2,TGCGCCAGCAGCTTGGGGACTAGCGGGGGCGAGGGCACAGATACGCAGTATTTT,CASSLGTSGGEGTDTQYF
TRBV3-1,TRBJ1-4,few,TRBD1,TGTGCCAGCAGCGCCACCGGGACAGGGGTAGAAAAACTGTTTTTT,CASSATGTGVEKLFF
TRBV5-1,TRBJ2-1,few,.,TGCGCCAGCAGCCAATACCGCGTAAATGAGCAGTTCTTC,CASSQYRVNEQFF
TRBV6-5,TRBJ2-5,.,.,TGTGCCAGCAGTTATGGCAGGCAAGAGACCCAGTACTTC,CASSYGRQETQYF
TRBV5-1,TRBJ2-5,few,TRBD1,TGCGCCAGCAGCTCCGGGACAGGGCCATCCGGGGTGGAGACCCAGTACTTC,CASSSGTGPSGVETQYF
TRBV5-1,TRBJ1-5,many,.,TGCGCCAGCAGCTTATCCGGGGACCAGCCCCAGCATTTT,CASSLSGDQPQHF
TRBV27,TRBJ2-5,many,.,TGTGCCAGCAGTTTATACGGCCAGGCCCAAGAGACCCAGTACTTC,CASSLYGQAQETQYF
TRBV9,TRBJ2-3,.,TRBD2,TGTGCCAGCAGCGTAGCGGTAGCGGGGGTCACAGATACGCAGTATTTT,CASSVAVAGVTDTQYF
TRBV7-8,TRBJ2-7,many,.,TGTGCCAGCAGCTTAGACTACGAGCAGTACTTC,CASSLDYEQYF
TRBV20-1,TRBJ1-1,.,TRBD1,TGCAGTGCCAGACAGGGTTTGAGCACTGAAGCTTTCTTT,CSARQGLSTEAFF
TRBV12-3/TRBV12-4,TRBJ1-5,.,TRBD1,TGTGCCAGCAGTGCGGACAGGGCGAGCCCCCAGCATTTT,CASSADRASPQHF
TRBV20-1,TRBJ2-1,.,.,TGCAGTGCTAGAACCGCTCCTAGAAATGAGCAGTTCTTC,CSARTAPRNEQFF
TRBV5-6,TRBJ2-3,many,TRBD2,TGTGCCAGCTTACTAGCGGGGGCCGTCACAGATACGCAGTATTTT,CASLLAGAVTDTQYF
TRBV20-1,TRBJ2-3,.,.,TGCAGTGATAGCAAGGGAGATACGCAGTATTTT,CSDSKGDTQYF
TRBV18,TRBJ1-3,few,.,TGTGCCAGCTCACCACTGCCCTCTGGAAACACCATATATTTT,CASSPLPSGNTIYF